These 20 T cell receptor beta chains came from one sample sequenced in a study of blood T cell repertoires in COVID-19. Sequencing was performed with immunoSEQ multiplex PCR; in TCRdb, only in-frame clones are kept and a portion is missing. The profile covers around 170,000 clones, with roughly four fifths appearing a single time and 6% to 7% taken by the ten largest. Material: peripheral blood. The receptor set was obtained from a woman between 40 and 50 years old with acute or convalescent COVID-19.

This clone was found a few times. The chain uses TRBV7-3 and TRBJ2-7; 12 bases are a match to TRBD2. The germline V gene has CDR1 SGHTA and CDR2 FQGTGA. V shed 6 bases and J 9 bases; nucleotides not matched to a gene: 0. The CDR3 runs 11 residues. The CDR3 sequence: CASRTSGGQYF. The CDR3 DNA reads TGTGCCAGCAGGACTAGCGGGGGGCAGTACTTC.

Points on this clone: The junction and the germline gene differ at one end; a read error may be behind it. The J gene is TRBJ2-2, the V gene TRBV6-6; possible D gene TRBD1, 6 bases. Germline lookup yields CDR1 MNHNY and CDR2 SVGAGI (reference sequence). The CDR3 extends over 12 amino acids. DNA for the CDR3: TGCGCCACCGGGACACTAACCGGGGAGCTGTTTTTT. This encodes CATGTLTGELFF.

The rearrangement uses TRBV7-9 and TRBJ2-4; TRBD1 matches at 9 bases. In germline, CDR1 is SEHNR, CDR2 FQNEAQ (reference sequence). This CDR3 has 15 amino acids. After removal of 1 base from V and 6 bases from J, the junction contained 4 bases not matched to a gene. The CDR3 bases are TGTGCCAGCAGCTTAGGGGACAGGGTACGAAACATTCAGTACTTC. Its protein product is CASSLGDRVRNIQYF.

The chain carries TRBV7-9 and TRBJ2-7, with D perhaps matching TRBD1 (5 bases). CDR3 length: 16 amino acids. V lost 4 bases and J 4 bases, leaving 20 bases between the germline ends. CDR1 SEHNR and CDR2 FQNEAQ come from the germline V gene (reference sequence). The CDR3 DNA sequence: TGTGCCAGCAGCTCCTACGGACACGTGCTATCTTACGAGCAGTACTTC. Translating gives CASSSYGHVLSYEQYF.

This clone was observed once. The CDR3 region is CASSLGQGSPLHF. The CDR3 DNA sequence: TGTGCCAGCAGCTTAGGGCAGGGTTCACCCCTCCACTTT. This rearrangement joins TRBV5-4 to TRBJ1-6, with D tentatively TRBD1 (5 bases). CDR3 length: 13 residues. Germline CDR1 and CDR2: SGHNT and YYREEE (reference sequence). V was clipped by 2 bases and J by 9 bases, with 9 bases between them.

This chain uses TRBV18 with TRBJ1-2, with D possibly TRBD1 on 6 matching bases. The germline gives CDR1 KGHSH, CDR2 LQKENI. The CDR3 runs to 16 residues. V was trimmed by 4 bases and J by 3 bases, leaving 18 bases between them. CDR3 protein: CASSQTGGGLDYGYTF. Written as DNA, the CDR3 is TGTGCCAGCTCACAAACAGGCGGGGGGCTAGACTATGGCTACACCTTC.

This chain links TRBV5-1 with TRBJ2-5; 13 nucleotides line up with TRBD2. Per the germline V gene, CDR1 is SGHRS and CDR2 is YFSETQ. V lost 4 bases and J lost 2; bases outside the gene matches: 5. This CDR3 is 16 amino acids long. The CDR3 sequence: CASSPGLAGRQETQYF. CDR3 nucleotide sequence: TGCGCCAGCAGCCCGGGACTAGCGGGGCGTCAAGAGACCCAGTACTTC. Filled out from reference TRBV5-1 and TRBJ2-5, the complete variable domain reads KAGVTQTPRYLIKTRGQQVTLSCSPISGHRSVSWYQQTPGQGLQFLFEYFSETQRNKGNFPGRFSGRQFSNSRSEMNVSTLELGDSALYLCASSPGLAGRQETQYFGPGTRLLVL.

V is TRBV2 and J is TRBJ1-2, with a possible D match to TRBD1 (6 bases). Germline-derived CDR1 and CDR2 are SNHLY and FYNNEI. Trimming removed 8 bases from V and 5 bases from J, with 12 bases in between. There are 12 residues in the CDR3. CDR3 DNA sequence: TGTGCCAGCGGGGGCAGGAAATATGGCTACACCTTC. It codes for CASGGRKYGYTF. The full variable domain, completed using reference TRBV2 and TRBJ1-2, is EPEVTQTPSHQVTQMGQEVILRCVPISNHLYFYWYRQILGQKVEFLVSFYNNEISEKSEIFDDQFSVERPDGSNFTLKIRSTKLEDSAMYFCASGGRKYGYTFGSGTRLTVV.

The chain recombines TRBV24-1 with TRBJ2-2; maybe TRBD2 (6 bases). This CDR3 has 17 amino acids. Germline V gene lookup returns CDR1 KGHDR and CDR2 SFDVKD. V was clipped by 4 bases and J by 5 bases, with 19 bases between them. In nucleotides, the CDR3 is TGTGCCACCAGTGAACCGGGACGAGCCGCGGGGACCGGGGAGCTGTTTTTT. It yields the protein CATSEPGRAAGTGELFF.

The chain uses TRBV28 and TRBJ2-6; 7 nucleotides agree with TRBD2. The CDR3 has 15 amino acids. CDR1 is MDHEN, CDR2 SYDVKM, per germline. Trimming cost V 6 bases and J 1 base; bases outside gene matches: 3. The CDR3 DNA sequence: TGTGCCAGCAGCCGCGGGAGTTCTGGGGCCAACGTCCTGACTTTC. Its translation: CASSRGSSGANVLTF.

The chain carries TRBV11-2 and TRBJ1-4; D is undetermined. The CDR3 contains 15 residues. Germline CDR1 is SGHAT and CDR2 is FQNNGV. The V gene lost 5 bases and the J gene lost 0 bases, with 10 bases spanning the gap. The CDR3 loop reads CASSPTDSTNEKLFF. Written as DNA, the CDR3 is TGTGCCAGCAGCCCGACGGACTCAACTAATGAAAAACTGTTTTTT. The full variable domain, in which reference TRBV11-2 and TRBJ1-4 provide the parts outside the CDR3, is EAGVAQSPRYKIIEKRQSVAFWCNPISGHATLYWYQQILGQGPKLLIQFQNNGVVDDSQLPKDRFSAERLKGVDSTLKIQPAKLEDSAVYLCASSPTDSTNEKLFFGSGTQLSVL.

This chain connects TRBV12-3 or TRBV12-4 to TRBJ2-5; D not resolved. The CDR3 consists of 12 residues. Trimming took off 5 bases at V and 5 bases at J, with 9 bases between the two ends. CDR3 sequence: CASSPSGETQYF. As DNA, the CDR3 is TGTGCCAGCAGTCCTTCCGGGGAGACCCAGTACTTC.

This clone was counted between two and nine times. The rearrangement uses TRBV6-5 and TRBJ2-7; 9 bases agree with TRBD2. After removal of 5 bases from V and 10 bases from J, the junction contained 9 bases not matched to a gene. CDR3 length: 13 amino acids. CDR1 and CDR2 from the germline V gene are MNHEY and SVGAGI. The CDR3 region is CASSPGLAGSQYF. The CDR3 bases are TGTGCCAGCAGTCCGGGGCTAGCGGGATCACAGTACTTC.

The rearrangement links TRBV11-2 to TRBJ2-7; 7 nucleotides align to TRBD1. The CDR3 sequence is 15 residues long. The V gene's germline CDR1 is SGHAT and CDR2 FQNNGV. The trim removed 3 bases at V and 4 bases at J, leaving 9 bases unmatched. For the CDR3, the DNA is TGTGCCAGCAGCTTCGTCGGGACAGAAGGGTACGAGCAGTACTTC. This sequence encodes CASSFVGTEGYEQYF.

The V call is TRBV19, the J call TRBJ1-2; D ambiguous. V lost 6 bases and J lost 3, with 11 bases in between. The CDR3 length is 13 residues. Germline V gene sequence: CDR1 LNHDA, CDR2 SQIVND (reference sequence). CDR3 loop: CASRSGKDYGYTF. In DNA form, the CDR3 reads TGTGCCAGTAGATCCGGGAAGGACTATGGCTACACCTTC.

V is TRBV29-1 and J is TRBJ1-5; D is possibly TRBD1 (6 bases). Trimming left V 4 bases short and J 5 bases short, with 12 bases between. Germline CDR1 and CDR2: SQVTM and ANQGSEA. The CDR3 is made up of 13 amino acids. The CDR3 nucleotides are TGCAGCGTTGGAGGGGGAATGGATCAGCCCCAGCATTTT. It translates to CSVGGGMDQPQHF. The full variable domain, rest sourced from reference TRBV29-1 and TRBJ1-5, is SAVISQKPSRDICQRGTSLTIQCQVDSQVTMMFWYRQQPGQSLTLIATANQGSEATYESGFVIDKFPISRPNLTFSTLTVSNMSPEDSSIYLCSVGGGMDQPQHFGDGTRLSIL.

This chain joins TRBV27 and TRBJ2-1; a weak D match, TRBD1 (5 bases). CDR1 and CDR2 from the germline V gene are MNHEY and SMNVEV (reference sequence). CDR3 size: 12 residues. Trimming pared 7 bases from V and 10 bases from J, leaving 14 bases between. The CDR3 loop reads CASTSGPGEQFF. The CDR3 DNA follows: TGTGCCAGCACCTCCGGCCCAGGGGAGCAGTTCTTC.

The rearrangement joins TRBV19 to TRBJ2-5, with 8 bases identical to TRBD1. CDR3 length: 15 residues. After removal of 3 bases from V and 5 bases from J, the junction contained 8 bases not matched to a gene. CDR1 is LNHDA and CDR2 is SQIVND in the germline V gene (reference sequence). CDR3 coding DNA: TGTGCCAGTAGTATTATGACAGGGGTCGGGGAGACCCAGTACTTC. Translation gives CASSIMTGVGETQYF.

The CDR3 reads CAWSQGQAQPQHF. In nucleotides, the CDR3 is TGTGCCTGGAGTCAGGGACAGGCTCAGCCCCAGCATTTT. J is TRBJ1-5 and V is TRBV30, with 8 bases matching TRBD1. J lost 6 bases, V lost 2 bases, and 3 bases had no gene match. Germline CDR1 reads GTSNPN; CDR2 reads SVGIG (reference sequence). There are 13 residues in the CDR3.

The CDR3 DNA sequence: TGCGCCAGCAGCCGGGGACAGAGCCAAGAGACCCAGTACTTC. Its translation is CASSRGQSQETQYF. The rearrangement joins TRBV5-1 to TRBJ2-5, with 7 bases that match TRBD1. This CDR3 is built from 14 residues. Trimming cost V 4 bases and J 1 base; bases outside gene matches: 4. Germline V lookup: CDR1 SGHRS, CDR2 YFSETQ.